These 4 T cell receptor beta chains were all obtained from the same sample, sequenced in a study of OX40 agonist ivuxolimab in advanced cancers. The table came from immunoSEQ multiplex PCR; TCRdb's copy has only in-frame clones and leaves some out. The table lists roughly 20,000 clones, more than 65% of them singletons. The specimen comprised CD4+ or CD8+ T cells sorted from blood, sampled in a trial of the OX40 agonist ivuxolimab. These receptors came from an adult with an advanced solid tumor such as melanoma, head and neck, liver or kidney cancer.

The V call is TRBV27, the J call TRBJ1-5; no clear D gene. The CDR3 has 14 residues. Germline CDR1 reads MNHEY; CDR2 reads SMNVEV (reference sequence). V lost 6 bases, J lost 2 bases, and 11 bases lay in between. The CDR3 is CASSPGRGNQPQHF. CDR3 sequence (DNA): TGTGCCAGCAGCCCCGGGAGGGGCAATCAGCCCCAGCATTTT.

The chain is built from TRBV2 and TRBJ1-1; D unclear. The germline V gene has CDR1 SNHLY and CDR2 FYNNEI. The CDR3 spans 11 residues. V lost 8 bases, J lost 1 base, and 5 bases lay in between. The CDR3 nucleotides read TGTGCCAGCGGATCGAACACTGAAGCTTTCTTT. This encodes CASGSNTEAFF.

V is TRBV4-1 and J is TRBJ1-6; 8 positions match TRBD1. Per the germline V gene, CDR1 is MGHRA and CDR2 is YSYEKL. The V gene end was trimmed by 3 bases and the J gene end by 7 bases; junction bases not matched to a gene: 5. The CDR3 runs 15 residues. CDR3 amino acids: CASSQHRGYNSPLHF. CDR3 in DNA: TGCGCCAGCAGCCAGCACAGGGGGTACAATTCACCCCTCCACTTT.

This clone was seen a single time. The chain uses TRBV27 and TRBJ1-6; 7 bases fit TRBD1. V lost 7 bases, J lost 13 bases, and 13 bases stayed unmatched. The CDR3 is 14 amino acids. CDR1 is MNHEY, CDR2 SMNVEV, per germline (reference sequence). The CDR3 DNA reads TGTGCCAGCACCCCCCAGGGGGGAATTTGGCCCCTCCACTTT. Protein product: CASTPQGGIWPLHF.